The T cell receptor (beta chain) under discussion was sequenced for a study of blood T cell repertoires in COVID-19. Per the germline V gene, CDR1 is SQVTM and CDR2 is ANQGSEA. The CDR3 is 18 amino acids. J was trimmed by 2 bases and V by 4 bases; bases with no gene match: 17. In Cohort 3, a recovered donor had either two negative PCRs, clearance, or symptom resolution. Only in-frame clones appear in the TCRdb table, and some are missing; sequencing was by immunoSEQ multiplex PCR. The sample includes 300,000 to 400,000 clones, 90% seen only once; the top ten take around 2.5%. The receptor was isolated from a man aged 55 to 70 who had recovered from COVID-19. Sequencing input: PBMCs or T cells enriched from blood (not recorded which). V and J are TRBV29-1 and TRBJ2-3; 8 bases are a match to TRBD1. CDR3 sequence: CSVGGEVGQVPSTDTQYF. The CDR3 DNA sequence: TGCAGCGTTGGAGGGGAGGTGGGACAGGTCCCCTCCACAGATACGCAGTATTTT.